Listed here is a single TCR beta chain. What it binds is not known. PCR amplification relied on 60 Vbeta primers (plus 13 Jbeta primers). This table comes from immunoSEQ multiplex PCR, and its TCRdb copy is limited to in-frame clones, with some not included. The sample has a few hundred thousand clones; 80% to 90% are singletons. Germline assignment: CDR1 MNHNS and CDR2 SASEGT. The ends were cut back, 6 bases at V and 3 bases at J, with 6 bases in the middle. The CDR3 covers 12 residues. Donors were ostensibly healthy at sampling, although undocumented immune exposures were probable. The data were taken from a study of cytomegalovirus exposure and HLA in healthy donors. Study results and caveats: Overall, roughly 150 TCR beta chains were annotated as cytomegalovirus-associated. A later analysis found TCR association rates differed by HLA locus, highest for DRB1 and lowest for HLA-C. On later analysis, the bulk of CMV-associated TCR beta chains appeared to be HLA-restricted.

The rearrangement uses TRBV6-1 and TRBJ1-3; D unresolved. The receptor comes from a man aged 30 to 39 in good health and CMV-seronegative. Sequences were obtained from PBMCs. The CDR3, as DNA: TGTGCCAGCAGCTCGGGTGGAAACACCATATATTTT. Translation gives CASSSGGNTIYF.